This T cell receptor beta chain was retrieved from a study of CD4 T cells in relation to SARS-CoV-2 and coronaviruses. Across the study: TCR beta CDR3s were sequenced after approximately ten-day antigen culture of PBMCs.

Roughly 10^5 naive or memory CD4+ cells were cultured with CEF peptides for under 12 days. As regards this clone: What it binds is unknown.

Findings of the study overall: Monoreactive clones expanded significantly more to SARS-CoV-2 than crossreactive clones did.

Repertoires were generated with immunoSEQ multiplex PCR, while TCRdb's copy carries only in-frame clones and drops some. Of some 40,000 clones listed, 82% are singletons. The source of this sequence is an adult with COVID-19. What was sequenced was naive CD4+ T cells from PBMCs, cultured in vitro. Subset meaning: naive CD4+ T cells isolated by negative enrichment.

Here the CDR3 DNA reads TGTGCCAGCAGGCCCGGTATGAACACCGGGGAGCTGTTTTTT. It yields the protein CASRPGMNTGELFF. V and J are TRBV2 and TRBJ2-2; no definite D call. Trimming stripped 6 bases from V and 1 base from J, with 9 bases between. Germline V CDR1 and CDR2: SNHLY, FYNNEI. The CDR3 covers 14 residues.